This T cell receptor beta chain was sequenced during a study of T-cell memory formation after mild COVID-19. Study summary: TCR clusters were largely donor specific.

Losses at the gene ends were 6 bases for V and 3 bases for J; bases not matched to a gene: 7. Germline assignment: CDR1 MNHEY and CDR2 SVGEGT. This CDR3 spans 15 amino acids. Researchers used 5'RACE with constant-segment primers to make TCR alpha and TCR beta cDNA libraries that carry sample barcodes and UMIs. TCRdb analysed the 5' RACE reads with MiXCR anew, one entry per CDR3 protein. The table records 150,000 to 200,000 distinct CDR3 sequences, 20% to 25% of them present only once. This clonotype was detected only a few times. Its specificity is not known. Study observations and caveats: The finding that pre-infection memory included some responding clones suggested that cross-reactive memory joined. Clones contracting over day 15 to 85 were CD4/CD8 balanced, with later expanders leaning CD4+.

This receptor was obtained from an adult woman who had mild COVID-19 (a few samples of this study predate the infection). Cell type and time point are not known. Input material: PBMCs or a T cell subset sorted from them (not recorded which). The chain couples TRBV6-2 or TRBV6-3 to TRBJ2-3; 9 positions agree with TRBD2. This CDR3 is CASSPTAGGTDTQYF. CDR3 sequence (DNA): TGTGCCAGCAGCCCGACAGCGGGGGGTACAGATACGCAGTATTTT.